This T cell receptor beta chain appears in the sequencing data of a study of T-cell memory formation after mild COVID-19. CDR1 and CDR2 (germline): SEHNR, FQNEAQ (reference sequence). This CDR3 is 14 amino acids long. Findings of the study overall: Among contracting clones, CD4+ were mainly CM/EM and CD8+ enriched in EMRA. Day 15 to 85 contracting clones showed balanced CD4/CD8; later expanders leaned CD4+. In pre-infection memory, a portion of responding clones appeared, which suggested that cross-reactive memory joined. For second-wave clones that peaked at day 37, SARS-CoV-2 specificity went unverified.

As regards this clonotype: Its antigen is undetermined. One junction end disagrees with the germline gene, perhaps due to a read error.

MiXCR, applied by TCRdb to the 5' RACE reads, yields one record per CDR3 protein. The data contain around 470,000 distinct CDR3 sequences, 20% of them singletons. This chain joins TRBV7-9 and TRBJ2-3; weak D call: TRBD2 (6 bases). The sequence came from an adult woman who had mild COVID-19 (a few samples of this study predate the infection). Cell type and time point are not known. Specimen: PBMCs or a T cell subset sorted from them (not recorded which). The CDR3 sequence: CANSLERVPDTQYF. The CDR3 region has the DNA TGTGCCAACAGCCTCGAGCGGGTACCAGATACGCAGTATTTT.